These 20 T cell receptor beta chains were sequenced from one sample in a study of blood T cell repertoires in COVID-19. Generated by immunoSEQ multiplex PCR, the TCRdb table keeps only in-frame clones and is missing some. The sample lists over 200,000 clones; around nine tenths were seen once. Input material: peripheral blood. The receptors originated from a woman aged 40 to 49 with acute or convalescent COVID-19.

V gene TRBV18 combines with J gene TRBJ2-3, with a weak D call TRBD1 (5 bases). Germline CDR1 and CDR2: KGHSH and LQKENI. The CDR3 is 15 amino acids. The V and J ends lost 3 bases and 0 bases respectively, with 10 bases between them. The CDR3 spells CASSPTGTSTDTQYF. CDR3 DNA: TGTGCCAGCTCACCTACAGGTACTAGCACAGATACGCAGTATTTT.

The chain has TRBV5-6 and TRBJ1-2; 9 bases are a match to TRBD1. Germline V lookup: CDR1 SGHDT, CDR2 YYEEEE. This CDR3 spans 14 amino acids. V lost 4 bases to trimming and J lost 6 bases; unmatched junction nucleotides: 7. In nucleotides, the CDR3 is TGTGCCAGCAGCGGAAACAGGGGGCGCAATGGCTACACCTTC. This translates into CASSGNRGRNGYTF.

V usage is TRBV5-1 and J usage is TRBJ1-2, with 12 bases fitting TRBD1. Trimming cost V 3 bases and J 6 bases; bases outside gene matches: 3. The germline gives CDR1 SGHRS, CDR2 YFSETQ. The CDR3 runs to 14 residues. The CDR3 loop is CASSWGQGADGYTF. CDR3 in DNA: TGCGCCAGCAGCTGGGGACAGGGGGCGGATGGCTACACCTTC.

The CDR3 region is CASTPWDGTSYNEQFF. As DNA, the CDR3 is TGTGCCAGCACCCCATGGGATGGGACTTCTTACAATGAGCAGTTCTTC. This chain uses TRBV9 with TRBJ2-1; TRBD2 might be the D (6 bases). CDR1 is SGDLS, CDR2 YYNGEE, per germline. V was trimmed by 6 bases and J by 4 bases, leaving 20 bases between them. The CDR3 spans 16 residues. Full variable domain (rest looked up from reference TRBV9 and TRBJ2-1): DSGVTQTPKHLITATGQRVTLRCSPRSGDLSVYWYQQSLDQGLQFLIQYYNGEERAKGNILERFSAQQFPDLHSELNLSSLELGDSALYFCASTPWDGTSYNEQFFGPGTRLTVL.

This chain connects TRBV7-7 to TRBJ2-1; perhaps TRBD1 as D (5 bases). Germline CDR1 SSHAT, CDR2 FNYEAQ (reference sequence). CDR3 length equals 16 residues. Trimming removed 1 base from V and 1 base from J, with 11 bases in between. The DNA of the CDR3 is TGTGCCAGCAGCTTAGGGCCTTCAGGGTCCTACAATGAGCAGTTCTTC. Translating gives CASSLGPSGSYNEQFF.

The chain combines TRBV10-1 with TRBJ2-1, with 7 bases fitting TRBD1. Germline CDR1 and CDR2: WNHNN and SYGVQD (reference sequence). The V and J ends lost 6 bases and 0 bases, in that order; junction bases with no gene match: 8. The CDR3 totals 16 residues. CDR3 in DNA: TGCGCCAGCAGCCCGACAGGGAAAAGCTCCTACAATGAGCAGTTCTTC. Translated: CASSPTGKSSYNEQFF.

The chain uses TRBV24-1 and TRBJ1-5, with TRBD1 identical over 7 bases. Germline-derived CDR1 and CDR2 are KGHDR and SFDVKD. There are 14 residues in the CDR3. Trimming at V came to 3 bases and at J to 4 bases, leaving 2 bases not matched to a gene. CDR3 bases: TGTGCCACCAGTGATCAACAGGGGAATCAGCCCCAGCATTTT. Translated: CATSDQQGNQPQHF.

The chain recombines TRBV6-4 with TRBJ2-2; 12 nucleotides agree with TRBD2. The CDR3 consists of 17 residues. V was pared by 2 bases and J by 3 bases, with 4 bases of the junction left unmatched. Germline CDR1 MRHNA, CDR2 SNTAGT. CDR3 loop: CASSDGLAGGHTGELFF. In nucleotides, the CDR3 is TGTGCCAGCAGTGACGGCCTAGCGGGGGGGCACACCGGGGAGCTGTTTTTT.

V usage is TRBV29-1 and J usage is TRBJ1-1, with 10 bases aligning to TRBD1. After removal of 5 bases from V and 0 bases from J, the junction contained 3 bases not matched to a gene. This CDR3 is 14 amino acids long. Germline CDR1 is SQVTM and CDR2 is ANQGSEA. The CDR3 DNA is TGCAGCGTTCGGGGACAGGGGATGAACACTGAAGCTTTCTTT. Its translation is CSVRGQGMNTEAFF.

Only a few counts were recorded for this clone. This rearrangement joins TRBV5-1 to TRBJ1-2; D is unresolved. Trimming took 3 bases from V and 2 from J, leaving 11 bases between them. Germline V gene data show CDR1 as SGHRS and CDR2 as YFSETQ. The CDR3 contains 14 residues. As DNA, the CDR3 is TGCGCCAGCAGCTCTGATGGGCAGAACTATGGCTACACCTTC. Its translation is CASSSDGQNYGYTF.

This chain links TRBV6-2 or TRBV6-3 with TRBJ1-2; D gene unclear. CDR3 length equals 14 residues. V was clipped by 5 bases and J by 5 bases, with 15 bases between them. Germline CDR1 is MNHEY and CDR2 is SVGEGT. The chain's CDR3 is CASSASRGFYGYTF. The CDR3 DNA reads TGTGCCAGCAGTGCGAGTCGCGGCTTTTATGGCTACACCTTC.

The chain carries TRBV5-6 and TRBJ1-3, with 7 bases aligning to TRBD1. The CDR3 is 16 residues long. After removal of 4 bases from V and 3 bases from J, the junction contained 10 bases not matched to a gene. Germline V gene lookup returns CDR1 SGHDT and CDR2 YYEEEE. This CDR3 is CASSADRELYGNTIYF. DNA of the CDR3: TGTGCCAGCAGCGCCGACAGGGAGTTGTATGGAAACACCATATATTTT. The entire variable domain, with the rest obtained from reference TRBV5-6 and TRBJ1-3, is as follows: DAGVTQSPTHLIKTRGQQVTLRCSPKSGHDTVSWYQQALGQGPQFIFQYYEEEERQRGNFPDRFSGHQFPNYSSELNVNALLLGDSALYLCASSADRELYGNTIYFGEGSWLTVV.

V and J are TRBV6-5 and TRBJ1-1; D is possibly TRBD1 (5 bases). Germline V gene sequence: CDR1 MNHEY, CDR2 SVGAGI. Trimming removed 10 bases from V and 6 bases from J, with 15 bases in between. The CDR3 is 12 amino acids. Written as DNA, the CDR3 is TGTGCCATACTGGAGGGACCCTCTGAAGCTTTCTTT. This sequence encodes CAILEGPSEAFF.

This clone was recorded a few times. The rearrangement links TRBV6-2 or TRBV6-3 to TRBJ1-6, with D uncertain. CDR1 and CDR2 from the germline V gene are MNHEY and SVGEGT. The V end was cut by 0 bases, the J end by 0 bases, with 9 bases between. The CDR3 runs to 17 residues. CDR3 coding DNA: TGTGCCAGCAGTTACTCGCGTTACCGCTCCTATAATTCACCCCTCCACTTT. Amino acid sequence: CASSYSRYRSYNSPLHF.

The rearrangement links TRBV5-8 to TRBJ2-5, with 10 nucleotides matching TRBD2. The CDR3 runs to 13 residues. The V gene's germline CDR1 is SGHTS and CDR2 YDEGEE. V lost 7 bases and J lost 5; bases outside the gene matches: 5. As DNA, the CDR3 is TGTGCCAGCCGACTAGCGGGTGCTGAGACCCAGTACTTC. Encoded protein: CASRLAGAETQYF.

The chain carries TRBV12-3 or TRBV12-4 and TRBJ1-4; TRBD1 might be the D (5 bases). This CDR3 contains 12 residues. The V end lost 8 bases, the J end lost 5 bases, and 9 bases lay between the germline ends. In DNA form, the CDR3 reads TGTGCCAGCTGCAGGGTAAATGAAAAACTGTTTTTT. Protein product: CASCRVNEKLFF.

For the CDR3, the DNA is TGTGCCAGCACCCCGACAGTTAGTACTGAAGCTTTCTTT. Protein product: CASTPTVSTEAFF. The gene calls are TRBV14 and TRBJ1-1; D is perhaps TRBD1 (5 bases). Looked up from germline, CDR1 is SGHDN and CDR2 is FVKESK. Trimming cost V 7 bases and J 5 bases, with 14 bases left between them. This CDR3 has 13 residues.

This sequence joins TRBV28 and TRBJ1-6, with TRBD1 identical over 7 bases. The length of the CDR3 is 16 residues. Germline CDR1 is MDHEN and CDR2 is SYDVKM. J lost 5 bases, V lost 5 bases, and 9 bases had no gene match. CDR3 loop: CASSRIPGQHNSPLHF. CDR3 in DNA: TGTGCCAGCAGTCGAATTCCGGGACAGCATAATTCACCCCTCCACTTT.

This CDR3 is CASRNRDQGNYGYTF. Here the CDR3 DNA reads TGTGCCAGCAGGAACCGGGACCAGGGGAACTATGGCTACACCTTC. The V gene is TRBV28, the J gene TRBJ1-2; maybe TRBD1 (6 bases). This CDR3 contains 15 residues. Deletions cut 6 bases from V and 2 bases from J, with 16 bases between. Germline V gene lookup returns CDR1 MDHEN and CDR2 SYDVKM.

J is TRBJ2-7 and V is TRBV18; perhaps TRBD2 as D (6 bases). Germline CDR1 reads KGHSH; CDR2 reads LQKENI. With 4 bases removed from V and 3 bases from J, the gap between germline ends came to 10 bases. The CDR3 is made up of 13 amino acids. CDR3 sequence: CASSLGLDYEQYV. The CDR3 DNA reads as TGTGCCAGCTCACTGGGACTCGACTACGAGCAGTACGTC.